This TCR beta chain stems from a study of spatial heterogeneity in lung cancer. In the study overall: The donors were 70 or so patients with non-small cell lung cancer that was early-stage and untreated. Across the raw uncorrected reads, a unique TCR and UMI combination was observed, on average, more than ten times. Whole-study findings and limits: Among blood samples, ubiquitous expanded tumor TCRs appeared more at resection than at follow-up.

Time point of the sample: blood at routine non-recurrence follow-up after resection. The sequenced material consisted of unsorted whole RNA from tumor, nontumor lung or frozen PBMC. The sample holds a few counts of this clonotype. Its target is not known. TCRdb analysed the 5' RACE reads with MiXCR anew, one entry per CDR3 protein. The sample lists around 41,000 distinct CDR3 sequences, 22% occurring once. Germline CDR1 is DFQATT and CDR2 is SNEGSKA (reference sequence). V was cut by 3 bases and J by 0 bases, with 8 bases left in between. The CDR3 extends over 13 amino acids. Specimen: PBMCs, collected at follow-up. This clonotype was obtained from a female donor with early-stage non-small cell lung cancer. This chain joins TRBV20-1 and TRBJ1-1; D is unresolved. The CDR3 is CSASSGLNTEAFF. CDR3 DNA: TGCAGTGCTAGCAGCGGATTGAACACTGAAGCTTTCTTT.